This T cell receptor beta chain was identified in a study of control samples from healthy donors and cancer patients. Here immunoSEQ multiplex PCR was the method, and the copy in TCRdb shows in-frame clones only, minus some. The repertoire holds some 39,000 clones, with around 88% as singletons. Germline CDR1 and CDR2: SGHTA and FQGTGA. With 6 bases clipped from V and 5 bases from J, the junction kept 7 bases outside the gene matches. This CDR3 region has 14 residues. Source material: PBMCs. The TCR was taken from a woman aged 60-75 years with lung cancer. J is TRBJ2-1 and V is TRBV7-3; TRBD1 agrees at 7 bases. The CDR3 spells CASRTGTDHNEQFF. The CDR3, as DNA: TGTGCCAGCAGGACCGGGACAGATCACAATGAGCAGTTCTTC.